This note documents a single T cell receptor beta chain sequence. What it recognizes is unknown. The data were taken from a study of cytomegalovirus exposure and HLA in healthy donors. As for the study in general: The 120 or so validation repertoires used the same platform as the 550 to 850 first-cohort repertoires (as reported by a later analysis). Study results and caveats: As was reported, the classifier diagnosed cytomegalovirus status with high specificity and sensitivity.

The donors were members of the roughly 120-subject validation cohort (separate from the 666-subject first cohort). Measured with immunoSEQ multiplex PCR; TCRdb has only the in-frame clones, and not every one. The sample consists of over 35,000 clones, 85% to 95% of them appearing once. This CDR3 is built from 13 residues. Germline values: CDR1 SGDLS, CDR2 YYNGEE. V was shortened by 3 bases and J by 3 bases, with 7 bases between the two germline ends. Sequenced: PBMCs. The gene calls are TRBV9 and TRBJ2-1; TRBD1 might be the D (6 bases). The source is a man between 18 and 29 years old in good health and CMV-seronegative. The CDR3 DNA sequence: TGTGCCAGCAGCGGGACAGACTACAATGAGCAGTTCTTC. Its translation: CASSGTDYNEQFF.